Included here is one T cell receptor (beta chain) sequence, with context. What it recognizes is unknown. This sample stems from a study of CXCR3-negative and CXCR3-positive naive CD8 T cells. Turning to the study itself: Per library, roughly 1.6 +/- 0.3 million reads; 120 million to 150 million TRB reads overall.

Triplicate sorting captured some 290,000 cells each from every CD8+ T cell subset. Researchers prepared the TRB cDNA libraries using 5' RACE with UMI labels. TCRdb reprocessed the 5' RACE reads, keeping one entry per CDR3 protein, no DNA. The repertoire table contains 100,000 to 150,000 distinct CDR3 sequences. Study-level findings and limits: Diversity was high in both naive subsets and much lower in memory cells.

The CDR3 has 15 amino acids. CDR1 and CDR2 from the germline V gene are SGHVS and FQNEAQ. Sequenced material: naive CXCR3- CD8+ T cells from blood. Subset indicated: CD45RO-CCR7+CD27+CD95- naive CD8+ T cells lacking CXCR3 (TNR3-). The chain links TRBV7-8 to TRBJ2-1; TCRdb selects TRBD2, and the lack of DNA leaves this call unchecked. The receptor's source is a human donor in good health. Some clones in this sample may be carry-over from other donors' samples. CDR3 loop: CASSLVGGPGVEQFF.